This T cell receptor (beta chain) originates from a study of blood T cell repertoires in COVID-19. The overall study: Samples representing acute and convalescent COVID-19 were sourced from the United States, Italy and Spain. The cDNA or gDNA used as material had been derived from T cells, B-cell-depleted T cells, or PBMCs.

As originally analysed: The assay estimated nucleated cells by amplifying reference gene primers. TCRdb's copy holds only in-frame clones and misses some; the assay was immunoSEQ multiplex PCR. The D gene and trimming were derived from the DNA, and the V and J assignments and clone size from that table. Of more than 150,000 clones detected, about 86% appear once; the ten largest clones hold roughly 7.8%. V was cut by 4 bases and J by 6 bases, with 13 bases left in between. Germline assignment: CDR1 LGHDT and CDR2 YNNKEL (reference sequence). This CDR3 comprises 14 residues. Sequencing was performed on peripheral blood. The clonotype comes from a man aged 55 to 69 with acute or convalescent COVID-19. V usage is TRBV3-1 (or the pseudogene TRBV3-2) and J usage is TRBJ2-1, with D possibly being TRBD2 (6 bases). This CDR3 is CASSLRGSGNEQFF. DNA for the CDR3: TGTGCCAGCAGCCTGCGGGGTAGCGGCAATGAGCAGTTCTTC.